This T cell receptor beta chain came from a study of CD8+ T cells in alopecia areata. As to treatment: oral pan-JAK inhibitor, 5-10 mg twice daily. As the sequencing template, cDNA was produced by extracting RNA and reverse transcribing it. Profiling relied on immunoSEQ multiplex PCR, and the TCRdb table lists in-frame clones only, not all of them. The sample has 150,000 to 200,000 clones, around three fifths seen once; the top ten hold 0.95% to 1.1%. This CDR3 contains 15 residues. Per germline, CDR1 SNHLY and CDR2 FYNNEI. V lost 6 bases to trimming and J lost 5 bases, with 19 bases between them. The origin of this receptor is a human donor with alopecia areata. The input for sequencing was CD4+ T cells sorted from blood, taken at week 24, from a patient treated with tofacitinib. The gene calls are TRBV2 and TRBJ1-1, with a possible D match to TRBD1 (5 bases). The CDR3 loop reads CASRPRLGTRTEAFF. The DNA for the CDR3 is TGTGCCAGCAGGCCTAGGCTCGGGACGCGGACTGAAGCTTTCTTT.